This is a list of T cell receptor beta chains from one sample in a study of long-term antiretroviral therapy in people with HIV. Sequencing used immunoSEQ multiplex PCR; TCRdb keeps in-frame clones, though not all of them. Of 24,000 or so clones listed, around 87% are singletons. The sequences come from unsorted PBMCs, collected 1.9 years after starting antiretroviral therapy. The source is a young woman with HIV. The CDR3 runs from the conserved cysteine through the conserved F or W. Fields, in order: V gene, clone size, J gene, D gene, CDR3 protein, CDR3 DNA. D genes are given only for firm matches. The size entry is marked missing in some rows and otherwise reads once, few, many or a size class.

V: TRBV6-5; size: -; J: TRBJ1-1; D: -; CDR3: CASSQTERANTEAFF; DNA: TGTGCCAGCAGTCAGACAGAGCGAGCGAACACTGAAGCTTTCTTT
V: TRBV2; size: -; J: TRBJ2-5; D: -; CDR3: CASSLGQETQYF; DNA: TGTGCCAGCAGCCTGGGGCAAGAGACCCAGTACTTC
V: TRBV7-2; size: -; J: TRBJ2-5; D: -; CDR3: CASSLSRETQYF; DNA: TGTGCCAGCAGCTTATCCCGCGAGACCCAGTACTTC
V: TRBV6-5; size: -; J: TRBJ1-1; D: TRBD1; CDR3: CASTNTGGTEAFF; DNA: TGTGCCAGCACCAACACAGGGGGCACTGAAGCTTTCTTT
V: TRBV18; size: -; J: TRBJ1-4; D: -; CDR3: CASSASANEKLFF; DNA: TGTGCCAGCTCAGCTTCGGCTAATGAAAAACTGTTTTTT
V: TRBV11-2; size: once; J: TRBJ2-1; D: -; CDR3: CASSLFRAETYNEQFF; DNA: TGTGCCAGCAGCCTCTTTAGGGCAGAGACATACAATGAGCAGTTCTTC
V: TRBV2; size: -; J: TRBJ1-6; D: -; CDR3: CASSEEAALPLHF; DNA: TGTGCCAGCAGTGAGGAGGCAGCCTTACCCCTCCACTTT
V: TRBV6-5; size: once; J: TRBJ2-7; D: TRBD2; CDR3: CACRLAGGGTYEQYF; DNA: TGTGCCTGCAGACTAGCGGGGGGAGGGACCTACGAGCAGTACTTC
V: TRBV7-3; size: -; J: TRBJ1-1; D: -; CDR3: CASSPGRNTEAFF; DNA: TGTGCCAGCAGCCCCGGAAGGAACACTGAAGCTTTCTTT
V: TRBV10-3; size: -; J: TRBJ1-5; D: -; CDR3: CAAGTAVSNQPQHF; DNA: TGTGCCGCAGGGACCGCAGTTAGCAATCAGCCCCAGCATTTT
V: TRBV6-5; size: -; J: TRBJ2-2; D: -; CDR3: CASSYSQGSNTGELFF; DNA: TGTGCCAGCAGTTACTCGCAGGGATCTAACACCGGGGAGCTGTTTTTT
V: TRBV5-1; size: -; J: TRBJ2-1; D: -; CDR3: CASSPAPSYNEQFF; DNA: TGCGCCAGCAGCCCTGCGCCAAGCTACAATGAGCAGTTCTTC
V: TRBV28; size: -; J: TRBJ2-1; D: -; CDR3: CASYRQGSYEQFF; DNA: TGTGCCAGCTACCGCCAGGGTTCATATGAGCAGTTCTTC
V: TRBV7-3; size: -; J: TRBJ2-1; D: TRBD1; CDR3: CASSPGQVKFF; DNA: TGTGCCAGCAGCCCCGGACAGGTAAAGTTCTTC
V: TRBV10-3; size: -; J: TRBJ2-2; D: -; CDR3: CAIMRDPTAGELFF; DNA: TGTGCCATCATGCGGGACCCCACCGCCGGGGAGCTGTTTTTT
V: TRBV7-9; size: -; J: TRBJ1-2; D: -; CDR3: CASSLAGRDYGYTF; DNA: TGTGCCAGCAGCTTAGCGGGGCGGGACTATGGCTACACCTTC
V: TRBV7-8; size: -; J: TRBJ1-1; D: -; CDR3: CASSLKGRSGLNTEAFF; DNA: TGTGCCAGCAGCTTAAAGGGCAGATCGGGGCTGAACACTGAAGCTTTCTTT
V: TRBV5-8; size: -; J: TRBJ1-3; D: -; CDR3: CASRSENLPGNTIYF; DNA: TGTGCCAGCAGGTCAGAAAACCTCCCTGGAAACACCATATATTTT
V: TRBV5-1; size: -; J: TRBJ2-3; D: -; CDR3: CASSLGSRVRVGGDTQYF; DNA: TGCGCCAGCAGCTTGGGGTCTCGAGTGCGGGTGGGAGGAGATACGCAGTATTTT
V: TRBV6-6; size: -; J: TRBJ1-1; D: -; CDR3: CASSYSSPNTEAFF; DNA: TGTGCCAGCAGTTACTCTTCCCCGAACACTGAAGCTTTCTTT
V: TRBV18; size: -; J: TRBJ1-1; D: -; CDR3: CASSPQENTEAFF; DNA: TGTGCCAGCTCACCTCAAGAGAACACTGAAGCTTTCTTT
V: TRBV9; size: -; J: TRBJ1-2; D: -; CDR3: CASSAAGSIGYTF; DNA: TGTGCCAGCAGCGCCGCAGGGAGTATTGGCTACACCTTC
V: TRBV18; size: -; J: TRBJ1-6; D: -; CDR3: CASSGSTDTGLSPLHF; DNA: TGTGCCAGCTCTGGGTCGACGGATACTGGGCTTTCACCCCTCCACTTT
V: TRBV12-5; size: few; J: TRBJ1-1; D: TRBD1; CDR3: CASGGGQGRTEAFF; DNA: TGTGCTAGTGGTGGGGGACAGGGAAGGACTGAAGCTTTCTTT
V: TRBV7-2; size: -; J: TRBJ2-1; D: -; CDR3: CASSRLGKASSYNEQFF; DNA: TGTGCCAGCAGCCGACTGGGAAAAGCGAGCTCCTACAATGAGCAGTTCTTC
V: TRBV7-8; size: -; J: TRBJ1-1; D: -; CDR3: CASSLRSDSMNTEAFF; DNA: TGTGCCAGCAGCTTAAGGTCGGACAGCATGAACACTGAAGCTTTCTTT
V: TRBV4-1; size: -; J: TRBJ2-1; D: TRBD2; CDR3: CASSQEGLSGGASDPQFF; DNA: TGCGCCAGCAGCCAAGAAGGCCTGTCCGGGGGGGCCTCTGACCCCCAGTTCTTC
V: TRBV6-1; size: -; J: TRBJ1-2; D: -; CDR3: CASSEWGDPRGGYTF; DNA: TGTGCCAGCAGTGAGTGGGGGGACCCTAGAGGCGGCTACACCTTC
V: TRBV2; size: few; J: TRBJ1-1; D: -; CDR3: CASSGGLEAFF; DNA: TGTGCCAGCAGTGGGGGACTTGAAGCTTTCTTT
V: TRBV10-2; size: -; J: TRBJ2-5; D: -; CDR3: CASTGPSGKETQYF; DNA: TGCGCCAGCACAGGGCCCTCGGGGAAAGAGACCCAGTACTTC
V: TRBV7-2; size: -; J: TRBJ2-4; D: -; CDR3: CASSFYDLQNIQYF; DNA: TGTGCCAGCAGCTTTTACGATCTACAAAACATTCAGTACTTC
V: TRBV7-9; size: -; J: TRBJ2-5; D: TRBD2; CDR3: CASSLAGGAQETQYF; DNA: TGTGCCAGCAGCTTAGCCGGGGGGGCCCAGGAGACCCAGTACTTC
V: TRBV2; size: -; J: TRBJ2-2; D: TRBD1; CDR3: CASSRTGLTGELFF; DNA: TGTGCCAGCAGTCGGACAGGGTTGACCGGGGAGCTGTTTTTT
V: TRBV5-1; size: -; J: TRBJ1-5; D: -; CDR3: CASSLEGAGQPQHF; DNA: TGCGCCAGCAGCTTGGAGGGTGCGGGTCAGCCCCAGCATTTT
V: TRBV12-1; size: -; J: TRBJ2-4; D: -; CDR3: CASSPSGGIAKNIQYF; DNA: TGTGCCAGCAGCCCTTCAGGGGGGATAGCCAAAAACATTCAGTACTTC
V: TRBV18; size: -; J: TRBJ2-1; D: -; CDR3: CASSPPGVGLFEQFF; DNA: TGTGCCAGCTCACCACCGGGGGTAGGGCTCTTCGAGCAGTTCTTC
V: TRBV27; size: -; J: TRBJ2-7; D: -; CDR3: CASRDGPYEQYF; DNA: TGTGCCAGCAGGGACGGTCCCTACGAGCAGTACTTC
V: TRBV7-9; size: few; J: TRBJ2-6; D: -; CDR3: CASSGTHSGANVLTF; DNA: TGTGCCAGCAGCGGTACACACTCTGGGGCCAACGTCCTGACTTTC
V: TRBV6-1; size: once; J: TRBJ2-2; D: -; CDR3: CAESLQINTGELFF; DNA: TGTGCCGAATCTCTCCAGATTAACACCGGGGAGCTGTTTTTT
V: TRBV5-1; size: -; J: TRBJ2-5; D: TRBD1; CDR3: CASSLQGAALPPETQYF; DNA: TGCGCCAGCAGCCTTCAGGGGGCTGCTCTACCTCCGGAGACCCAGTACTTC
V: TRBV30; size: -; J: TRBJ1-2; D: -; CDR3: CAWVVDPNYGYTF; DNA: TGTGCCTGGGTCGTTGACCCTAACTATGGCTACACCTTC
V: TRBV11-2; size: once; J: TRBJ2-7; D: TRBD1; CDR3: CASRPLGQGNLEQYF; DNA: TGTGCCAGCAGGCCACTGGGACAGGGCAATCTCGAGCAGTACTTC
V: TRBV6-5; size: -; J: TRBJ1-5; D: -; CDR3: CASSYVGVGNQPQHF; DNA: TGTGCCAGCAGTTACGTAGGTGTCGGCAATCAGCCCCAGCATTTT
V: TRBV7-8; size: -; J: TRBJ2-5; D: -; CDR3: CASSLYRASETQYF; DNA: TGTGCCAGCAGCTTATACCGGGCGTCGGAGACCCAGTACTTC
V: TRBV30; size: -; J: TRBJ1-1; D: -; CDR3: CAWSTTNTEAFF; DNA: TGTGCCTGGAGTACCACTAACACTGAAGCTTTCTTT
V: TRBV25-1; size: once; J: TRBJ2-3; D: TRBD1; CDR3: CASSEDRADTQYF; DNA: TGTGCCAGCAGTGAAGACAGGGCAGATACGCAGTATTTT
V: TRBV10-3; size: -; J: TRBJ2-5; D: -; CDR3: CAIRDNQETQYF; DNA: TGTGCCATCAGGGACAACCAAGAGACCCAGTACTTC
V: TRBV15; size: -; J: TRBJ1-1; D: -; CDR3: CATSRAYTEAFF; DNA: TGTGCCACCAGCAGAGCCTACACTGAAGCTTTCTTT
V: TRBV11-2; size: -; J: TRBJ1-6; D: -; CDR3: CASSLAVGGGNSPLHF; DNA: TGTGCCAGCAGCTTGGCCGTTGGGGGGGGGAATTCACCCCTCCACTTT
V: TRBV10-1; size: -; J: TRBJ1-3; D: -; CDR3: CASSEDSFSGNTIYF; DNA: TGCGCCAGCAGTGAGGATTCCTTCTCTGGAAACACCATATATTTT